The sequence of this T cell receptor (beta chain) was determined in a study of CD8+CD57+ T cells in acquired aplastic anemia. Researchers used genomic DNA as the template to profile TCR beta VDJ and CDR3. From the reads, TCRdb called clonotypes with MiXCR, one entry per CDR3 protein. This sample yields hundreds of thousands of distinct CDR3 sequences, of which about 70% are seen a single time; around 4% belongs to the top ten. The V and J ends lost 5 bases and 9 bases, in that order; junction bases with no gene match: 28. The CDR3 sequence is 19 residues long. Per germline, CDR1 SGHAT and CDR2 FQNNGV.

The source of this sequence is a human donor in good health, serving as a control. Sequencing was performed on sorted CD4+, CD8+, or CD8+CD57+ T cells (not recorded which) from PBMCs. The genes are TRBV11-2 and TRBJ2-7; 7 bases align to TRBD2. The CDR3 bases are TGTGCCAGCAGCATTGCGGGAAAAGCCGCTATCTGGCGGGAGTTGGCGCAGTACTTC. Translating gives CASSIAGKAAIWRELAQYF.